This record concerns one T cell receptor beta chain sequence. Which antigen it targets is not known. One base away there is no much larger clone; base qualities are not given. This same CDR3 is encoded by further DNA sequences in the sample. The donors were healthy, HIV-negative adults with no recently reported acute infections or vaccinations. Every donor was a Caucasian adult residing in Nashville, Tennessee, USA. CD8 memory samples combined magnetically selected CD45RO+ cells with CCR7-negative CD45RA+ effector memory (TemRA) cells. After blood collection by leukapheresis, PBMCs were isolated using Ficoll-Histopaque density gradient centrifugation and then cryopreserved in the vapor phase of liquid nitrogen. Purity and quantity of every magnetically sorted T cell population were checked by analytical flow cytometry. Genomic DNA was isolated from each sorted fraction and quantified by UV absorbance on a Nanodrop 2000c.

This sample stems from a study of shared clonotypes between healthy human individuals (dated by TCRdb to 2018 to 2021). For the wider study: A couple of women and a few men aged 18 to 49 years were included in the cohort. For each donor, CD4 naive and CD4 memory were each run on three plates, CD8 naive on two plates, and CD8 memory on one plate. To estimate repertoire size and how much clonotype sharing occurs between individuals, the study deeply sequenced the blood TCR repertoires of several healthy adults. To increase sequencing depth and limit assay-specific biases, TCR repertoire library preparation and sequencing were carried out by different laboratories using diverse techniques. Leukapheresis yielded between about 0.94 and 8.9 billion PBMCs per donor.

General study outcomes and caveats: Rarefaction of sorted-subset datasets indicated incomplete sequencing despite the large sequencing depth. Sharing across a few donors was observed for about 5% of naive CD4, 3.5% of naive CD8, roughly 2.4% of memory CD4, and 0.4% of memory CD8 clonotypes. Only blood was sampled, and tissue TCR repertoires likely differ from those in blood. Based on pairwise subsampling, the degree of clonotype sharing among donors was expected to be affected by sequencing depth. Compared with non-shared clonotypes, clonotypes shared by all four sorted-subset donors had higher generation probabilities. The genetic and exposure-history diversity represented was limited by the small number of donors. Naive subsets generally had larger estimated clonotype richness than memory subsets.

Including the terminal cysteine and phenylalanine, the CDR3 comprises 12 residues. This entry keeps only the CDR3 DNA: 36 bases, framed from base 1. CDR1 and CDR2 (SEHNR, FQNEAQ) derive from the germline V gene (reference sequence). V sheds 4 bases and J sheds 9 bases, leaving 9 bases between their ends. Using the deep immunoSEQ assay, multiplex PCR amplified TCR CDR3 regions from genomic DNA. Extracted genomic DNA from each cell subset was distributed evenly across all wells of several immunoSEQ 96-well plates, and each plate was treated as a replicate. Each replicate PCR for sorted subsets received roughly 0.2 ug genomic DNA, equal to roughly 33,000 T cell genomes. Purified libraries were measured with a Qubit 3.0 fluorometer, size-checked on a Bioanalyzer 2100, and measured again with the KAPA Library Quantification kit. Every immunoSEQ 96-well plate was sequenced on a dedicated single-read 150-cycle Illumina NextSeq 550 flow cell. Regarding the original processing steps: The immunoSEQ output contained only junctional sequences without quality scores, so filtering could not match that applied to full-length reads. Sequences were annotated with PyIR, a Python wrapper for IgBLAST v1.9, using IMGT germline references to assign V/J genes and CDR3. Reads were removed for weak V/J assignments (E-value above 1e-6), missing CDR3, stop codons, out-of-frame junctions, or ambiguous translated residues. V3J clonotypes were defined by identical inferred V gene, J gene, and CDR3 amino acid sequence. Percentage overlap between repertoires was computed as shared unique clonotypes divided by the size of the smaller repertoire. Three approaches were used to assess repertoire richness: RTK rarefaction, the Chao1 estimator, and Recon v2.1 estimates of unobserved clonotypes. For all TCRbeta clonotypes obtained by the gDNA method from a handful of donors, generation probabilities were computed with OLGA. TCRdb limited this immuneACCESS table to in-frame rearrangements with V and J called. A share of clones is missing; checked studies link under half to unresolved V genes, and the rest is unexplained. V, J and clone size are taken as reported in that table, and D and trimming were inferred from the DNA itself. The sample table shows hundreds of thousands of clones, and around 86% are seen once. The top ten clonotypes cover roughly 15% of the sample.

The sample comprised memory CD8+ T cells sorted from blood. The cell subset or site label, read with the paper, signifies: CD45RO+ cells pooled with CCR7-negative TemRA cells. The receptor was derived from a man younger than 35 in good health. Recombination linked TRBV7-9 to TRBJ2-2, with a tentative D call of TRBD1 or TRBD2, each matching 5 bases. The CDR3 has the sequence CASSSGTRELFF. In nucleotides, the sequence is TGTGCCAGCAGCTCCGGGACCCGGGAGCTGTTTTTT.